These 4 T cell receptor beta chains came from one sample sequenced in a study of T cells in Graves' hyperthyroidism and ophthalmopathy. Authors of the study amplified TCR beta CDR3 regions from RNA transcripts. TCR CDR3 regions were first amplified by RT-PCR with HTBI primers. MiXCR, applied by TCRdb to the multiplex PCR reads, yields one record per CDR3 protein. This table has more than 500,000 distinct CDR3 sequences, approximately 14% appearing once. The sequenced material came from blood. Receptors were obtained from a middle-aged woman with Graves' hyperthyroidism.

The genes are TRBV20-1 and TRBJ2-7, with 7 positions matching TRBD2. This CDR3 has 13 residues. The germline V gene encodes CDR1 DFQATT and CDR2 SNEGSKA (reference sequence). V shed 0 bases, J shed 7 bases, and the junction held 6 bases outside the gene matches. The CDR3 nucleotides are TGCAGTGCTAGAGATGTAGGGAGGGGTGAGCAGTACTTC. It encodes CSARDVGRGEQYF.

This clonotype showed up many times. The chain employs TRBV6-1 and TRBJ2-2, with a tentative D call TRBD2 (5 bases). Trimming pared 2 bases from V and 2 bases from J, leaving 9 bases between. Germline V gene sequence: CDR1 MNHNS, CDR2 SASEGT. The CDR3 runs to 15 residues. The CDR3 reads CASSELDFNTGELFF. The CDR3 DNA sequence: TGTGCCAGCAGTGAACTGGACTTTAACACCGGGGAGCTGTTTTTT.

This clonotype was found a few times. This may come from a read error, since a much larger clone is one base off. The J gene is TRBJ2-7, the V gene TRBV20-1; 8 positions agree with TRBD2. CDR3 length: 14 amino acids. Trimming took 5 bases from V and 6 from J; bases not matched to a gene: 12. Germline CDR1 is DFQATT and CDR2 is SNEGSKA (reference sequence). The CDR3 protein is CSASTGTRIGEQYF. The CDR3 DNA reads TGCAGTGCTTCCACCGGGACTAGGATCGGCGAGCAGTACTTC.

This clonotype was detected only once. The chain links TRBV20-1 to TRBJ2-1; unclear D gene. The CDR3 totals 11 residues. The V gene's germline CDR1 is DFQATT and CDR2 SNEGSKA (reference sequence). V gave up 6 bases and J gave up 4 bases, with 7 bases separating them. The CDR3 nucleotides are TGCAGTGCGACCGAGTACAATGAGCAGTTCTTC. Translated, it gives CSATEYNEQFF.